Listed below are T cell receptor beta chains from one sample, sequenced in a study of Graves' ophthalmopathy and Graves' hyperthyroidism. One entry per CDR3 protein results from TCRdb running MiXCR on the multiplex PCR reads. The sample consists of 500,000 to 800,000 distinct CDR3 sequences, roughly two fifths of them appearing once. The sequencing input was peripheral blood. All receptors come from an adult man with Graves' ophthalmopathy. CDR3s include the opening cysteine and the closing phenylalanine or tryptophan. The D gene is left open where the match is weak. Rows may omit the clone size; those that give it use once, few, many or a size class.

v_call	clone_size	j_call	d_call	cdr3_nt	cdr3_aa
TRBV20-1	few	TRBJ2-7	TRBD1	TGCAGTGCTCTTGACAGGGGGCCTTACGAGCAGTACTTC	CSALDRGPYEQYF
TRBV7-2	many	TRBJ2-7	TRBD1	TGTGCCAGCAGCTGGACAGGGGTAAGCTCCTACGAGCAGTACTTC	CASSWTGVSSYEQYF
TRBV14	.	TRBJ2-2	TRBD1	TGTGCCAGCAGCCCGACAGGGGGCGCGTACACCGGGGAGCTGTTTTTT	CASSPTGGAYTGELFF
TRBV12-3/TRBV12-4	.	TRBJ2-5	.	TGTGCCAGCAGGAGGGGCTTCGAGACCCAGTACTTC	CASRRGFETQYF
TRBV4-1	.	TRBJ1-2	.	TGCGCCAGCAGCCAAGGAGGGCATGGCTACACCTTC	CASSQGGHGYTF
TRBV20-1	.	TRBJ2-7	.	TGCAGTGCGAGGACCCAACCCGGGAGGCAGTACTTC	CSARTQPGRQYF
TRBV10-3	.	TRBJ1-2	.	TGTGCCATCAGTGAGGAGAACGGCTATGGCTACACCTTC	CAISEENGYGYTF
TRBV6-5	few	TRBJ2-7	.	TGTGCCAGCAGTTACTTGGGGCTACCATCCTACGAGCAGTACTTC	CASSYLGLPSYEQYF
TRBV11-2	few	TRBJ2-7	TRBD2	TGTGCCAGCGGCGGGACTAGCGGAACCTACGAGCAGTACTTC	CASGGTSGTYEQYF
TRBV10-3	many	TRBJ1-5	.	TGTGCCAGCAGCCCGAAGCCCACGCGCAATCAGCCCCAGCATTTT	CASSPKPTRNQPQHF
TRBV6-6	.	TRBJ2-7	.	TGTGCCAGCAGTTACAAGGGGGAATCCTACGAGCAGTACTTC	CASSYKGESYEQYF
TRBV2	.	TRBJ1-5	TRBD1	TGTGCCAGTAGGACAGGTAACTCCGGTCAGCCCCAGCATTTT	CASRTGNSGQPQHF
TRBV2	.	TRBJ2-7	.	TGTGCCAGCAGTGAACTACTAGCCGAGCAGTACTTC	CASSELLAEQYF
TRBV15	few	TRBJ1-5	TRBD1	TGTGCCACCAGCAGTTACTCGGGACAGGGGAGCCAGCCCCAGCATTTT	CATSSYSGQGSQPQHF
TRBV4-2	many	TRBJ1-2	.	TGTGCCAGCAGCCAAGACAGGGGTTCGGGCTACACCTTC	CASSQDRGSGYTF
TRBV12-3/TRBV12-4	many	TRBJ1-2	TRBD1	TGTGCCAGCAGTACACCGGGACAGGGATATGGCTACACCTTC	CASSTPGQGYGYTF
TRBV5-1	.	TRBJ1-2	TRBD1	TGCGCCAGCAGCTTGGGAGGGACAGGGAGCTATGGCTACACCTTC	CASSLGGTGSYGYTF
TRBV19	many	TRBJ1-4	.	TGTGCCAGTAGTGGTGCGGCTAATGAAAAACTGTTTTTT	CASSGAANEKLFF
TRBV20-1	many	TRBJ2-5	TRBD1	TGCAGTGCTAGAGATGACAGGGGCCAAGAGACCCAGTACTTC	CSARDDRGQETQYF
TRBV6-5	.	TRBJ1-3	TRBD1	TGTGCCAGCAGTTACTCGACAGGGACGGTCGGAAACACCATATATTTT	CASSYSTGTVGNTIYF
TRBV6-6	.	TRBJ1-6	TRBD1	TGTGCCACCCGGGACAGGGAAGCCCTCCACTTT	CATRDREALHF